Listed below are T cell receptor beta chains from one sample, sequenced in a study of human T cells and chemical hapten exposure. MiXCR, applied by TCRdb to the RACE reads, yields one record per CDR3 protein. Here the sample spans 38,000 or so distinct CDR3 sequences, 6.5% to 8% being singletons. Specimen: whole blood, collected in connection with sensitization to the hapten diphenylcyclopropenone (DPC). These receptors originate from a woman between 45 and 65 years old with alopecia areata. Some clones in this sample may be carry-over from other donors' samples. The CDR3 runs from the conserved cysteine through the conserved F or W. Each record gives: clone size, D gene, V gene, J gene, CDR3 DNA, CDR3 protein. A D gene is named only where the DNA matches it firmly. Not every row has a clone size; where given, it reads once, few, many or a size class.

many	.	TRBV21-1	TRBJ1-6	TGTGCCAGCACCTCTAGGGACTCCTATAATTCACCCCTCCACTTT	CASTSRDSYNSPLHF
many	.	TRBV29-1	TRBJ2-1	TGCAGCGTCCCTAAAGGGAATGAGCAGTTCTTC	CSVPKGNEQFF
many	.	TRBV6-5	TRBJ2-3	TGTGCCAGCAGTCTTACCGACAGGAGCACAGATACGCAGTATTTT	CASSLTDRSTDTQYF
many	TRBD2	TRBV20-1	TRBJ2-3	TGCAGTGCCTCGGCTGTCCTAGCGGGAGAACATTTT	CSASAVLAGEHF
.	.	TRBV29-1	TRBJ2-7	TGCAGCGTAGGCAGGTCATCCTACGAGCAGTACTTC	CSVGRSSYEQYF
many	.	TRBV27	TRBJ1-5	TGTGCCAGCAGTTTATCAGGGCTGGACAATCAGCCCCAGCATTTT	CASSLSGLDNQPQHF
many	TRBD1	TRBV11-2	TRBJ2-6	TGTGCCAGCAGCTTAAGGACAGGGAACGGGGCCAACGTCCTGACTTTC	CASSLRTGNGANVLTF
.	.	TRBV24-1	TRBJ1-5	TGTGCCACCAGAGGGGGGCCAGGTCAGCCCCAGCATTTT	CATRGGPGQPQHF
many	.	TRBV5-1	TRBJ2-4	TGCGCCAGCAGCCCCCGGGGATTAAAAAACATTCAGTACTTC	CASSPRGLKNIQYF
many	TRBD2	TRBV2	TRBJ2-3	TGTGCCAGCGACAAGAGCGGGAGCGTTCGTTCAGATACGCAGTATTTT	CASDKSGSVRSDTQYF
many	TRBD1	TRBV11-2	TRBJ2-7	TGTGCCAGCAGCTTCCAGACAGGGCAAGCCTACGAGCAGTACTTC	CASSFQTGQAYEQYF